This T cell receptor (beta chain) was sequenced for a study of blood T cell repertoires in COVID-19. Overall study context: Italy, Spain and the United States were the sources of the convalescent and acute COVID-19 samples. Sources were T cells, B-cell-depleted T cells, or PBMCs; the material itself was cDNA or gDNA.

Original methodology: Amplifying reference gene primers gave estimates of nucleated cell counts. Repertoires were generated with immunoSEQ multiplex PCR, while TCRdb's copy carries only in-frame clones and drops some. That table furnishes V, J and clone size, whereas the DNA furnished D and trimming. The sample lists tens of thousands of clones; more than 80% were seen once. The CDR3 is made up of 10 amino acids. This receptor was identified in a human donor in a cohort sampled during active COVID-19. The rearrangement joins TRBV21-1 to TRBJ1-5. TRBV21-1 is described as a pseudogene. Sequenced material: peripheral blood. In DNA form, the CDR3 reads TGTGCCAGCAGCCAGGAGGCCCAGCATTTT. Translated: CASSQEAQHF.